These T cell receptor beta chains were read from a single sample in a study of shared clonotypes between healthy human individuals. The assay was immunoSEQ multiplex PCR, and TCRdb's table has in-frame clones only and misses some. The data show some 630,000 clones, roughly 95% seen once. Source material: naive CD8+ T cells sorted from blood. Receptors originate from a woman in her 30s in good health. Both conserved end residues are part of each CDR3. The D gene is left open where the match is weak. Expanded clones are given a class, and other clones once, few, many or no size at all.

clone_size	d_call	cdr3_length	v_call	j_call	cdr3_aa	cdr3_nt
.	TRBD1	15	TRBV6-1	TRBJ1-1	CASSASQGANTEAFF	TGTGCCAGCAGTGCCAGCCAGGGGGCGAACACTGAAGCTTTCTTT
few	.	13	TRBV30	TRBJ1-3	CAWSLGGGNTIYF	TGTGCCTGGAGTTTGGGGGGAGGAAACACCATATATTTT
.	.	15	TRBV2	TRBJ2-5	CASSFPGPDPETQYF	TGTGCCAGCAGCTTTCCTGGCCCTGACCCAGAGACCCAGTACTTC
.	.	16	TRBV19	TRBJ1-1	CASRPRDGEINTEAFF	TGTGCCAGTAGACCCCGGGACGGCGAGATTAACACTGAAGCTTTCTTT
.	.	11	TRBV2	TRBJ2-2	CASSESGELFF	TGTGCCAGCAGTGAATCCGGGGAGCTGTTTTTT
.	.	14	TRBV5-6	TRBJ1-2	CASSEGLTMYGYTF	TGTGCCAGCAGCGAGGGTCTCACTATGTATGGCTACACCTTC
.	TRBD1	14	TRBV11-2	TRBJ1-6	CASSLGQGGSPLHF	TGTGCCAGCAGCCTCGGACAGGGAGGTTCACCCCTCCACTTT
.	TRBD2	15	TRBV7-9	TRBJ2-7	CASSLGTSDSYEQYF	TGTGCCAGCAGCCTTGGGACTAGCGACTCCTACGAGCAGTACTTC
.	.	16	TRBV28	TRBJ2-5	CASSLYDGGLRKTQYF	TGTGCCAGCAGTTTATACGATGGGGGGCTGAGAAAGACCCAGTACTTC
.	.	16	TRBV15	TRBJ2-3	CATSRGTGEGTDTQYF	TGTGCCACCAGCAGAGGGACGGGAGAAGGCACAGATACGCAGTATTTT
.	.	13	TRBV19	TRBJ1-5	CASTQPPNQPQHF	TGTGCCAGTACCCAGCCCCCCAATCAGCCCCAGCATTTT
.	.	15	TRBV29-1	TRBJ2-1	CSVTGVSVDYNEQFF	TGCAGCGTTACGGGAGTCTCCGTCGACTACAATGAGCAGTTCTTC
.	.	13	TRBV25-1	TRBJ1-1	CASSHVGDTEAFF	TGTGCCAGCAGTCATGTTGGGGACACTGAAGCTTTCTTT
.	TRBD1	13	TRBV4-1	TRBJ2-7	CASSQLDRDEQYF	TGCGCCAGCAGCCAACTGGACAGGGACGAGCAGTACTTC
.	.	15	TRBV27	TRBJ2-5	CASNIVGGKSETQYF	TGTGCCAGCAACATCGTCGGCGGGAAATCAGAGACCCAGTACTTC
.	.	16	TRBV11-2	TRBJ2-7	CASSLASGVLSYEQYF	TGTGCCAGCAGCTTAGCGTCCGGGGTCCTCTCCTACGAGCAGTACTTC
.	.	14	TRBV28	TRBJ2-7	CASSSYRATYEQYF	TGTGCCAGCAGTTCTTACCGGGCTACCTACGAGCAGTACTTC
.	TRBD1	14	TRBV9	TRBJ1-2	CASSVGGQGAGYTF	TGTGCCAGCAGCGTAGGCGGACAGGGGGCTGGCTACACCTTC
.	TRBD2	14	TRBV6-5	TRBJ2-1	CASRGTSGHNEQFF	TGTGCCAGCCGGGGGACTAGCGGTCACAATGAGCAGTTCTTC
.	TRBD1	13	TRBV5-6	TRBJ1-2	CASSTGTVDGYTF	TGTGCCAGCAGCACCGGGACAGTGGATGGCTACACCTTC
.	.	14	TRBV7-2	TRBJ2-7	CASSLVGRWDEQYF	TGTGCCAGCAGCTTAGTTGGCAGGTGGGACGAGCAGTACTTC
once	.	15	TRBV28	TRBJ2-5	CATDSGRLAQETQYF	TGTGCCACAGACAGCGGAAGACTGGCCCAAGAGACCCAGTACTTC
.	.	15	TRBV7-2	TRBJ2-7	CASSLRDPGVYEQYF	TGTGCCAGCAGCTTAAGGGACCCAGGGGTCTACGAGCAGTACTTC
.	.	14	TRBV19	TRBJ1-1	CASSIDHRAPEAFF	TGTGCCAGTAGTATAGATCATAGGGCCCCTGAAGCTTTCTTT
.	.	13	TRBV5-1	TRBJ1-1	CASSDWTSSEAFF	TGCGCCAGCAGCGATTGGACGAGCTCTGAAGCTTTCTTT
.	.	13	TRBV28	TRBJ2-4	CASSFQSRGKRYF	TGTGCCAGCAGTTTCCAATCTAGAGGCAAACGGTACTTC
.	.	16	TRBV4-1	TRBJ2-1	CASSTRFRDTHNEQFF	TGCGCCAGCAGCACCCGCTTCCGGGACACTCACAATGAGCAGTTCTTC
.	TRBD1	15	TRBV4-2	TRBJ1-1	CASSQGQGTNTEAFF	TGTGCCAGCAGCCAAGGACAGGGGACGAACACTGAAGCTTTCTTT
.	.	13	TRBV27	TRBJ1-1	CASSNIENTEAFF	TGTGCCAGCAGCAACATAGAGAACACTGAAGCTTTCTTT
.	.	15	TRBV5-6	TRBJ1-5	CASSFGPGPGQPQHF	TGTGCCAGCAGCTTCGGTCCGGGGCCTGGTCAGCCCCAGCATTTT
.	.	12	TRBV28	TRBJ2-1	CASTIGGNEQFF	TGTGCCAGCACTATTGGGGGTAATGAGCAGTTCTTC
.	.	16	TRBV5-6	TRBJ1-1	CASSSFSTDMNTEAFF	TGTGCCAGCAGCTCATTTAGTACCGATATGAACACTGAAGCTTTCTTT
.	.	11	TRBV20-1	TRBJ1-1	CSAGDYTEAFF	TGCAGTGCAGGGGACTACACTGAAGCTTTCTTT
.	.	14	TRBV27	TRBJ2-1	CASSLPWASNEQFF	TGTGCCAGCAGTTTACCTTGGGCTTCCAATGAGCAGTTCTTC
.	TRBD2	16	TRBV5-6	TRBJ2-1	CASSLALAGVGNEQFF	TGTGCCAGCAGCTTGGCTCTAGCGGGAGTTGGGAATGAGCAGTTCTTC
.	.	15	TRBV9	TRBJ2-3	CASSPDRLLGDTQYF	TGTGCCAGCAGCCCCGACAGACTTCTAGGAGATACGCAGTATTTT
.	TRBD2	12	TRBV2	TRBJ2-1	CASSGGLAQQFF	TGTGCCAGCAGTGGCGGACTAGCCCAACAGTTCTTC
.	TRBD2	16	TRBV15	TRBJ2-7	CATSRVFKREPYEQYF	TGTGCCACCAGCAGAGTGTTCAAGCGGGAACCCTACGAGCAGTACTTC
.	TRBD1	15	TRBV7-9	TRBJ1-2	CASTLLTGHNYGYTF	TGTGCCAGCACACTACTGACAGGGCACAACTATGGCTACACCTTC
.	.	15	TRBV10-3	TRBJ2-2	CAISESGAGTGELFF	TGTGCCATCAGTGAGTCGGGTGCGGGCACCGGGGAGCTGTTTTTT
.	.	10	TRBV20-1	TRBJ2-3	CSKQGDTQYF	TGCAGCAAACAGGGAGATACGCAGTATTTT